Listed here is a single T cell receptor beta chain. The sample originates from a study of shared clonotypes between healthy human individuals. Assay used: immunoSEQ multiplex PCR; TCRdb lists only in-frame clones, some missing. The repertoire holds 650,000 to 800,000 clones, with approximately 72% as singletons. The length of the CDR3 is 11 residues. V lost 6 bases to trimming and J lost 10 bases, with 12 bases between them. The V gene's germline CDR1 is MNHEY and CDR2 SMNVEV (reference sequence). V gene TRBV27 combines with J gene TRBJ1-1; D perhaps matches TRBD1 (6 bases). The specimen was memory CD4+ T cells sorted from blood. Subset: CD45RA-negative fraction. The origin of this receptor is a woman aged 25 to 39 in good health. The CDR3 region is CASSQGQRAFF. The CDR3 coding sequence is TGTGCCAGCAGCCAAGGACAGCGAGCTTTCTTT.